Below are 27 T cell receptor beta chains sequenced from a single sample in a study of blood T cell repertoires in COVID-19. Repertoires were generated with immunoSEQ multiplex PCR, while TCRdb's copy carries only in-frame clones and drops some. The table shows over 200,000 clones, with under 85% occurring only once. Sequenced input: PBMCs or T cells enriched from blood (not recorded which). The source is a man between 60 and 70 years old who had recovered from COVID-19.

This chain connects TRBV7-2 to TRBJ2-7; 8 positions match TRBD1. Per the germline V gene, CDR1 is SGHTA and CDR2 is FQGNSA. The CDR3 extends over 15 amino acids. Trimming removed 5 bases from V and 2 bases from J; junction bases left unmatched: 8. In nucleotides, the CDR3 is TGTGCCAGCAGCCCGATGGGACAGGTCGCCTACGAGCAGTACTTC. Translation: CASSPMGQVAYEQYF.

This sequence joins TRBV5-1 and TRBJ1-1; D is unresolved. Germline CDR1 and CDR2: SGHRS and YFSETQ. Trimming removed 0 bases from V and 5 bases from J, with 8 bases in between. The CDR3 has 13 residues. The CDR3 reads CASSLDSSTEAFF. Written as DNA, the CDR3 is TGCGCCAGCAGCTTGGACAGTTCGACTGAAGCTTTCTTT.

The chain uses TRBV5-1 and TRBJ1-4, with TRBD1 matching over 8 bases. The V gene end was trimmed by 3 bases and the J gene end by 3 bases; junction bases not matched to a gene: 4. Germline-derived CDR1 and CDR2 are SGHRS and YFSETQ. The CDR3 has 15 amino acids. CDR3 region: CASSYDRGPNEKLFF. The DNA for the CDR3 is TGCGCCAGCAGCTACGACAGGGGTCCTAATGAAAAACTGTTTTTT.

The rearrangement uses TRBV27 and TRBJ1-6; 7 bases are a match to TRBD1. The CDR3 runs 14 residues. Germline V lookup: CDR1 MNHEY, CDR2 SMNVEV (reference sequence). V gave up 6 bases and J gave up 5 bases; unmatched junction bases: 4. The CDR3 spells CASRGTVDNSPLHF. CDR3 bases: TGTGCCAGCAGGGGGACAGTAGATAATTCACCCCTCCACTTT.

This clone turned up a few times. The chain carries TRBV19 and TRBJ1-5; 8 bases align to TRBD1. CDR1 is LNHDA and CDR2 is SQIVND in the germline V gene (reference sequence). The CDR3 is 16 amino acids. V gave up 7 bases and J gave up 2 bases; unmatched junction bases: 10. The DNA for the CDR3 is TGTGCCAGTACCCGACAGGGGTTTATAGGCAATCAGCCCCAGCATTTT. Translation gives CASTRQGFIGNQPQHF.

This sequence joins TRBV25-1 and TRBJ1-1; 9 nucleotides agree with TRBD1. CDR3 length: 18 amino acids. Germline V lookup: CDR1 MGHDK, CDR2 SYGVNS. The V segment lost 5 bases and the J segment 1 base; nucleotides outside the gene matches: 14. For the CDR3, the DNA is TGTGCCAGCAGTACAAGACGGCACAGGGGGCTTTCGAACACTGAAGCTTTCTTT. It encodes CASSTRRHRGLSNTEAFF.

The chain is built from TRBV3-1 (or the pseudogene TRBV3-2) and TRBJ1-6, with a tentative D call TRBD1 (6 bases). V was shortened by 7 bases and J by 5 bases, with 15 bases between the two germline ends. Germline V gene lookup returns CDR1 LGHDT and CDR2 YNNKEL (reference sequence). The length of the CDR3 is 15 residues. The CDR3 coding sequence is TGTGCCAGCACCCTTGGGACACCAAATAATTCACCCCTCCACTTT. Translated: CASTLGTPNNSPLHF.

The chain employs TRBV24-1 and TRBJ1-2; no clear D. The CDR3 contains 13 residues. Germline CDR1 and CDR2: KGHDR and SFDVKD. Between the trimmed V and J ends, which lost 2 bases and 5 bases, there was a span of 8 bases. The CDR3 DNA follows: TGTGCCACCAGTGATTCATATCTATATGGCTACACCTTC. It codes for CATSDSYLYGYTF.

The rearrangement links TRBV10-2 to TRBJ2-1; 14 bases agree with TRBD2. Unmatched junction bases numbered 5, after V lost 2 bases and J lost 5 bases. The CDR3 is 17 residues long. Germline lookup yields CDR1 WSHSY and CDR2 SAAADI. CDR3 bases: TGCGCCAGCAGTGAGAGGTTGGGACTAGCGGGGGACAATGAGCAGTTCTTC. It codes for CASSERLGLAGDNEQFF.

This chain uses TRBV12-5 with TRBJ2-2; the match to TRBD1 covers 8 bases. This CDR3 is built from 17 residues. V dropped 3 bases and J dropped 4; count of bases not matched to a gene: 10. Germline V lookup: CDR1 LGHNT, CDR2 FRNRAP. The CDR3 coding sequence is TGTGCTAGTGGTTTAAAACCAGGGGGCGCCTTCACCGGGGAGCTGTTTTTT. This codes for CASGLKPGGAFTGELFF. The full variable domain, its missing parts supplied by reference TRBV12-5 and TRBJ2-2, is DARVTQTPRHKVTEMGQEVTMRCQPILGHNTVFWYRQTMMQGLELLAYFRNRAPLDDSGMPKDRFSAEMPDATLATLKIQPSEPRDSAVYFCASGLKPGGAFTGELFFGEGSRLTVL.

This chain uses TRBV24-1 with TRBJ1-1; 8 bases fit TRBD1. The ends lost 4 bases at V and 10 bases at J; junction bases unmatched: 1. Germline V gene sequence: CDR1 KGHDR, CDR2 SFDVKD. The CDR3 contains 11 residues. The CDR3 is CATSEGQGAFF. CDR3 nucleotide sequence: TGTGCCACCAGTGAAGGACAGGGAGCTTTCTTT.

The V and J genes are TRBV11-2 and TRBJ2-5, with D maybe TRBD1 (6 bases). Trimming removed 5 bases at V and 4 bases at J, with 17 bases between. The CDR3 sequence is 15 residues long. Germline V gives CDR1 SGHAT, CDR2 FQNNGV. Here the CDR3 DNA reads TGTGCCAGCAGCGGCCCAGGGGCCATCCGAGAGACCCAGTACTTC. Residues: CASSGPGAIRETQYF.

V is TRBV5-1 and J is TRBJ1-2; D might be TRBD1 (6 bases). The CDR3 length is 13 residues. V was shortened by 2 bases and J by 3 bases, with 8 bases between the two germline ends. Germline CDR1 is SGHRS and CDR2 is YFSETQ. The CDR3 sequence is CASSFEGDYGYTF. CDR3 bases: TGCGCCAGCAGCTTCGAGGGGGACTATGGCTACACCTTC.

This clone was counted only a few times. The gene calls are TRBV5-1 and TRBJ2-1; 7 bases are a match to TRBD1. The CDR3 has 16 amino acids. Germline CDR1 reads SGHRS; CDR2 reads YFSETQ. V lost 4 bases to trimming and J lost 6 bases; unmatched junction nucleotides: 13. The CDR3 loop is CASSPGHRGQGNEQFF. The CDR3 DNA reads as TGCGCCAGCAGCCCGGGCCACAGGGGCCAAGGCAATGAGCAGTTCTTC.

The V gene is TRBV5-8, the J gene TRBJ2-3; 7 nucleotides align to TRBD2. Germline V CDR1 and CDR2: SGHTS, YDEGEE. V lost 1 base to trimming and J lost 2 bases; unmatched junction nucleotides: 7. The CDR3 contains 16 residues. CDR3 residues: CASSLFFAGDTDTQYF. CDR3 bases: TGTGCCAGCAGCTTGTTTTTCGCGGGGGACACAGATACGCAGTATTTT. The full variable domain, with the rest looked up from reference TRBV5-8 and TRBJ2-3, is EAGVTQSPTHLIKTRGQQATLRCSPISGHTSVYWYQQALGLGLQFLLWYDEGEERNRGNFPPRFSGRQFPNYSSELNVNALELEDSALYLCASSLFFAGDTDTQYFGPGTRLTVL.

This chain connects TRBV5-1 to TRBJ2-5, with TRBD2 identical over 7 bases. Germline CDR1 is SGHRS and CDR2 is YFSETQ. The V segment lost 4 bases and the J segment 1 base; nucleotides outside the gene matches: 7. CDR3 length: 15 amino acids. The CDR3 DNA reads as TGCGCCAGCAGCCCAAACTCGGGGGGCCAAGAGACCCAGTACTTC. This translates into CASSPNSGGQETQYF.

A note on this clone: The junction differs from germline at one of its ends, possibly a read error. Other DNA sequences within the sample encode an identical CDR3. The CDR3 coding sequence is TGTGCTAGTACCCCCCGGGCAGGGCAGGACTATGGCTACACCTTC. Protein product: CASTPRAGQDYGYTF. The rearrangement joins TRBV19 to TRBJ1-2; TRBD1 might be the D (5 bases). This CDR3 is 15 amino acids long. CDR1 and CDR2 from the germline V gene are LNHDA and SQIVND (reference sequence).

The chain couples TRBV5-5 to TRBJ1-2; D call uncertain. This CDR3 contains 17 residues. CDR1 and CDR2 from the germline V gene are SGHKS and YYEKEE (reference sequence). V was clipped by 1 base and J by 0 bases, with 16 bases between them. The CDR3 DNA reads as TGTGCCAGCAGCTTGACTATTTTCGGAAATTCTAACTATGGCTACACCTTC. Amino acid sequence: CASSLTIFGNSNYGYTF.

This clone has just a few counts. This chain joins TRBV6-1 and TRBJ1-2; maybe TRBD1 (6 bases). Germline V lookup: CDR1 MNHNS, CDR2 SASEGT. The CDR3 length is 15 residues. The V end was cut by 3 bases, the J end by 1 base, with 12 bases between. The CDR3 spells CASSDVSGVNYGYTF. For the CDR3, the DNA is TGTGCCAGCAGTGACGTGTCAGGGGTTAACTATGGCTACACCTTC.

This chain links TRBV7-3 with TRBJ2-1; tentatively, D is TRBD1 (6 bases). The length of the CDR3 is 15 residues. The germline gives CDR1 SGHTA, CDR2 FQGTGA. Between the trimmed V and J ends, which lost 5 bases and 5 bases, there was a span of 16 bases. The CDR3 here is CASSTTGPGDNEQFF. DNA for the CDR3: TGTGCCAGCAGCACCACAGGGCCCGGGGACAATGAGCAGTTCTTC.

This chain uses TRBV3-1 (or the pseudogene TRBV3-2) with TRBJ1-5, with no clear D. Per germline, CDR1 LGHDT and CDR2 YNNKEL (reference sequence). The CDR3 has 14 residues. V was cut by 3 bases and J by 1 base, with 7 bases left in between. CDR3: CASSHGISNQPQHF. CDR3 DNA sequence: TGTGCCAGCAGCCACGGTATAAGCAATCAGCCCCAGCATTTT.

The V gene is TRBV14, the J gene TRBJ2-7; the D gene is possibly TRBD2 (6 bases). V lost 4 bases and J lost 3, with 22 bases in between. Looked up from germline, CDR1 is SGHDN and CDR2 is FVKESK. The CDR3 totals 17 residues. The CDR3 protein is CASSRGTPMGYGYEQYF. The DNA for the CDR3 is TGTGCCAGCAGCCGGGGGACTCCAATGGGGTATGGCTACGAGCAGTACTTC.

Only one count was recorded for this clone. This sequence joins TRBV7-9 and TRBJ2-5; 8 nucleotides align to TRBD2. CDR3 length: 16 amino acids. The germline CDR1 and CDR2 sequences are SEHNR and FQNEAQ (reference sequence). Losses at the gene ends were 1 base for V and 5 bases for J; bases not matched to a gene: 9. The CDR3 bases are TGTGCCAGCAGCTTAGTTTATTCGGGACTAGGGGAGACCCAGTACTTC. This codes for CASSLVYSGLGETQYF.

The rearrangement joins TRBV6-8 to TRBJ2-1; 11 bases fit TRBD2. V shed 6 bases and J 5 bases; nucleotides not matched to a gene: 12. CDR1 and CDR2 from the germline V gene are MNHGY and SAAAGT. This CDR3 contains 17 residues. CDR3 amino acids: CASSGRSSGGRHNEQFF. CDR3 sequence (DNA): TGTGCCAGCAGCGGACGCTCTAGCGGGGGGCGACACAATGAGCAGTTCTTC.

The V gene is TRBV5-1, the J gene TRBJ2-2; weak D call: TRBD2 (5 bases). The CDR3 covers 14 residues. CDR1 is SGHRS, CDR2 YFSETQ, per germline. Trimming removed 3 bases from V and 1 base from J, with 7 bases in between. The CDR3 reads CASSYTRNTGELFF. The CDR3 DNA follows: TGCGCCAGCAGCTATACTAGGAACACCGGGGAGCTGTTTTTT.

The J gene is TRBJ2-5, the V gene TRBV7-6; 7 bases are a match to TRBD2. The CDR3 is 19 residues long. J gave up 2 bases and V 8 bases, and 23 bases lay outside the gene matches. Germline V gene data show CDR1 as SGHVS and CDR2 as FNYEAQ. CDR3 sequence: CASARFTPPWGGTQETQYF. The CDR3 nucleotides read TGTGCCAGCGCGCGATTTACGCCCCCCTGGGGGGGGACGCAAGAGACCCAGTACTTC. The full variable domain, completed using reference TRBV7-6 and TRBJ2-5, is GAGVSQSPRYKVTKRGQDVALRCDPISGHVSLYWYRQALGQGPEFLTYFNYEAQQDKSGLPNDRFSAERPEGSISTLTIQRTEQRDSAMYRCASARFTPPWGGTQETQYFGPGTRLLVL.

This chain uses TRBV9 with TRBJ2-2; tentatively, D is TRBD2 (7 bases). The CDR3 extends over 14 amino acids. Per germline, CDR1 SGDLS and CDR2 YYNGEE. The V end was cut by 4 bases, the J end by 7 bases, with 14 bases between. CDR3 amino acids: CASSTTGRGGELFF. The CDR3 nucleotides read TGTGCCAGCAGCACAACAGGGAGGGGCGGGGAGCTGTTTTTT.